Sequencing of this TCR beta chain was carried out in a study of cytomegalovirus exposure and HLA in healthy donors. Study-level findings and limits: A few chains tied to CMV proved CMV antigen-specific in vitro. It emerged from a later analysis that several of the most significant clusters appeared to be linked to common viral pathogens. The study recorded about 150 TCR beta chains that were cytomegalovirus-associated. Sequencing depth across donors, presence/absence analyses assumed, was roughly uniform.

As regards this clone: The antigen is unknown.

Germline CDR1 SGHRS, CDR2 YFSETQ. This CDR3 has 15 residues. V lost 4 bases, J lost 0 bases, and 10 bases lay in between. Amplification used 60 Vbeta primers and 13 Jbeta primers. Generated by immunoSEQ multiplex PCR, the TCRdb table keeps only in-frame clones and is missing some. The table has 150,000 to 200,000 clones, around 78% seen once. The TCR comes from a woman between 35 and 50 years old in good health and CMV-seronegative. The rearrangement joins TRBV5-1 to TRBJ2-2; TRBD1 is a possible D gene (6 bases). Sequenced: PBMCs. The CDR3 is CASSPGHTNTGELFF. CDR3 nucleotide sequence: TGCGCCAGCAGCCCGGGACATACGAACACCGGGGAGCTGTTTTTT.